This T cell receptor (beta chain) was recorded in a study of shared clonotypes between healthy human individuals. Details on this clone: One end of the junction varies from germline; a read error may be responsible.

The method was immunoSEQ multiplex PCR; TCRdb's version includes in-frame clones alone and lacks a portion of them. The sample has around 510,000 clones; around 76% are singletons. Germline CDR1 is SSHAT and CDR2 is FNYEAQ (reference sequence). This CDR3 has 16 residues. The sample comprised PBMCs. This TCR was sampled from a woman between 35 and 50 years old in good health. Some clones in this sample may be carry-over from other donors' samples. This chain uses TRBV7-7 with TRBJ2-1; 8 nucleotides match TRBD2. The CDR3 loop reads CASSPTSAGVGNEQFF. The CDR3 region has the DNA TGTGCTAGCAGCCCTACCTCAGCGGGAGTTGGGAATGAGCAGTTCTTC.